This T cell receptor beta chain was retrieved from a study of Ad26.COV2.S vaccination and SARS-CoV-2 variants (dated by TCRdb to about 2021). In terms of the full investigation: Donors in the vaccine arm were drawn from COV1001, a multicentre, randomized, double-blind, placebo-controlled phase I-IIa trial testing Ad26.COV2.S in healthy adults. Dosing of Ad26.COV2.S was intramuscular, at either 5x10^10 or 1x10^11 viral particles, delivered as one shot or as two shots spaced 56 days apart. Participants in the trial were split at random into five groups of five each, receiving low-dose or high-dose Ad26.COV2.S once or twice, or else placebo on both occasions. A total of about 30 samples were included in the TCR-sequenced set, comprising 19 Ad26.COV2.S vaccine recipients, 5 placebo recipients and 8 SARS-CoV-2 convalescent individuals. Sequencing of the TCRbeta repertoire served to evaluate the specificity and breadth of SARS-CoV-2-reactive T cell receptors following Ad26.COV2.S vaccination. Blinding of investigators to trial group allocation was maintained during experiments and outcome assessment.

TCRbeta CDR3 regions were sequenced with the immunoSEQ Assay. After extraction, genomic DNA underwent amplification by bias-controlled multiplex PCR, followed by high-throughput sequencing. On the study's bioinformatics: Collapsing and filtering of sequences were performed to quantify the absolute abundance of each unique TCRbeta CDR3 region. T cell fraction was estimated by normalization of TCRbeta template counts to usable DNA, with usable DNA being measured through amplification of reference genes present in all nucleated cells. Repertoire TCRs were annotated as SARS-CoV-2-specific when V gene, CDR3 amino acid sequence and J gene were exactly matched to a known reactive TCR set. The reference SARS-CoV-2 TCR set was obtained from MIRA and was filtered for enrichment in COVID-19-positive ImmuneCODE repertoires, whereby public or cross-reactive TCRs were removed. Based on the MIRA antigens, annotated TCRs were further analysed at the level of specific ORF or position within ORF. Breadth was defined as the number of annotated unique rearrangements divided by the total number of unique productive rearrangements, and depth was defined as the summed frequency of the annotated unique rearrangements. Two-sided Wilcoxon rank-sum tests were applied when comparing TCR breadth between groups. Not all clones reach the TCRdb copy of this immuneACCESS table, which keeps in-frame sequences only. Checked studies attribute under half of the gap to unresolved V genes and leave the rest unexplained. From that table come the V and J calls and clone size; the DNA was used to work out D and trimming. The sample table holds about 680,000 clones, of which more than 70% were seen once. Of the sample, 1.5% falls within the top ten clones.

Broad study findings and their caveats: Ad26.COV2.S recipients had higher spike-specific TCR breadth than placebo recipients (P = 0.0014). The study lacked the statistical power to compare responses across vaccine doses or regimens. The authors noted that total T cell responses may have been underestimated by the TCR breadth and depth analyses. Substantial breadth of spike-specific CD8+ and CD4+ T cell responses was reported after vaccination. Vaccine and placebo recipients had similar non-spike TCR breadth, a finding consistent with the vaccine containing only spike.

CDR1 and CDR2 are drawn from the germline V gene: SGHDT, YYEEEE. V and J lose 5 bases and 6 bases, and a span of 19 bases separates them. The CDR3 covers 15 residues, taking in both the cysteine and the phenylalanine. The sequence is cut down to CDR3 DNA, 45 bases in frame from base 1. The sample's treatment or condition, from its label and the paper: approximately 18 received Ad26.COV2.S at low or high dose, single or two shots; roughly five received placebo; per-sample allocation not given. Repertoires of vaccine and placebo recipients were sequenced from samples collected on day 63 after the first injection. In Cohort 1b, more than 20 adults aged 18-55 years were enrolled at a single site in Boston, USA, between 29 July and 7 August 2020. Ad26.COV2.S was a replication-incompetent adenovirus type 26 vector that expressed a prefusion-stabilized SARS-CoV-2 spike protein derived from the original Wuhan strain.

Remarks on this clone: The antigen it binds to is not known. No base quality information exists; no much larger clone differs at one position.

The source is a person aged 18-60 years who received the Ad26.COV2.S COVID-19 vaccine or a placebo. Sample: peripheral blood, taken in a trial of Ad26.COV2.S vaccine versus placebo. The chain links TRBV5-6 with TRBJ2-3; matching of 7 bases hints at TRBD1 as the D gene. The CDR3 protein sequence reads: CASRWGDSNSDTQYF. The base sequence is TGTGCCAGCAGATGGGGGGACAGTAACTCGGATACGCAGTATTTT.